These T cell receptor beta chains were read from a single sample in a study of blood T cell repertoires in COVID-19. Some clones are missing from TCRdb's copy, which holds only in-frame ones; the method was immunoSEQ multiplex PCR. The sample contains about 190,000 clones, roughly 82% of which appear only once. The sequencing input was PBMCs or T cells enriched from blood (not recorded which). These receptors came from a woman aged 60 to 75 with acute COVID-19. The CDR3 runs from the conserved cysteine through the conserved F or W. D genes are given only for firm matches. A clone size is listed for some rows: how often the clone was seen (once, few, many), or a class if it is expanded.

CDR3	DNA	V	J	D	size
CASSQRQGRSTEAFF	TGTGCCAGCTCACAACGACAGGGGAGGTCCACTGAAGCTTTCTTT	TRBV18	TRBJ1-1	TRBD1	NA
CASSDSRGGTIQPQHF	TGTGCCAGCAGTGACTCTCGGGGGGGCACTATTCAGCCCCAGCATTTT	TRBV6-4	TRBJ1-5	NA	NA
CASSTGTGNFKPQHF	TGTGCCAGCAGCACCGGGACAGGGAATTTCAAGCCCCAGCATTTT	TRBV6-5	TRBJ1-5	TRBD1	NA
CASSSPGGTGGYTF	TGTGCCAGCAGTTCCCCCGGCGGGACAGGGGGCTACACCTTC	TRBV28	TRBJ1-2	TRBD1	NA
CASSDGLAGVVDTQYF	TGTGCCAGCAGCGACGGACTAGCGGGAGTGGTAGATACGCAGTATTTT	TRBV4-2	TRBJ2-3	TRBD2	NA
CASSSGEDMMNTEAFF	TGTGCCAGCAGTTCAGGCGAAGATATGATGAACACTGAAGCTTTCTTT	TRBV6-5	TRBJ1-1	NA	NA
CASSETQTAAATQYF	TGCGCCAGCAGCGAAACACAAACTGCGGCTGCTACGCAGTATTTT	TRBV5-1	TRBJ2-3	NA	once
CASSKSLWRGSTDTQYF	TGTGCCAGCAGTAAGAGCCTTTGGCGGGGGAGCACAGATACGCAGTATTTT	TRBV7-2	TRBJ2-3	TRBD2	NA
CASSRGLAGVNTGELFF	TGTGCCAGCTCAAGAGGACTAGCGGGGGTGAACACCGGGGAGCTGTTTTTT	TRBV18	TRBJ2-2	TRBD2	NA
CASSLAAGGVNEQFF	TGTGCCAGCAGCTTAGCGGCGGGAGGGGTCAATGAGCAGTTCTTC	TRBV7-2	TRBJ2-1	TRBD2	NA
CASSYSDRGNYGYTF	TGTGCCAGCAGTTACTCGGACAGGGGGAACTATGGCTACACCTTC	TRBV6-5	TRBJ1-2	TRBD1	once
CASSQAGGSGYTF	TGTGCCAGCAGCCAAGCGGGGGGCTCTGGCTACACCTTC	TRBV3-1/TRBV3-2	TRBJ1-2	NA	NA
CASSPETLTTNEKLFF	TGTGCCAGCAGCCCAGAGACACTGACAACTAATGAAAAACTGTTTTTT	TRBV4-2	TRBJ1-4	NA	NA
CASSLQGATNEKLFF	TGCGCCAGCAGCTTACAGGGGGCAACTAATGAAAAACTGTTTTTT	TRBV5-1	TRBJ1-4	TRBD1	NA
CASADRGSWDTEAFF	TGTGCCAGCGCAGACAGGGGAAGTTGGGACACTGAAGCTTTCTTT	TRBV19	TRBJ1-1	TRBD1	NA
CASSSNSDTQYF	TGTGCCAGCAGCTCCAACAGTGATACGCAGTATTTT	TRBV7-2	TRBJ2-3	NA	NA
CASSGGRAVTEAFF	TGTGCCAGCTCTGGGGGCAGGGCGGTCACTGAAGCTTTCTTT	TRBV5-4	TRBJ1-1	NA	few
CASSLPGAKNIQYF	TGTGCCAGCAGCCTCCCCGGGGCCAAAAACATTCAGTACTTC	TRBV5-6	TRBJ2-4	NA	NA
CASSKPLYREQETQYF	TGTGCCAGCAGCAAACCGTTATACAGAGAACAAGAGACCCAGTACTTC	TRBV21-1	TRBJ2-5	NA	NA
CASSGSYSTVVGAF	TGTGCCAGCAGTGGATCCTACTCGACAGTCGTTGGGGCTTTT	TRBV2	TRBJ1-4	NA	NA
CAATRIVNYGYTF	TGTGCCGCCACAAGAATTGTTAACTATGGCTACACCTTC	TRBV28	TRBJ1-2	NA	NA
CASSRLFQGGTGELFF	TGTGCCAGCAGCCGTTTATTTCAGGGCGGCACCGGGGAGCTGTTTTTT	TRBV5-4	TRBJ2-2	NA	NA
CASSWTSGSFGQFF	TGTGCCAGCAGCTGGACTAGCGGGAGCTTTGGGCAGTTCTTC	TRBV14	TRBJ2-1	TRBD2	NA
CASSFVNYEQYF	TGTGCCAGCAGCTTTGTCAACTACGAGCAGTACTTC	TRBV5-6	TRBJ2-7	NA	NA
CASSPTPGEAFF	TGTGCCAGCAGCCCTACCCCGGGGGAAGCTTTCTTT	TRBV7-2	TRBJ1-1	NA	NA
CASSSAGRGASGANVLTF	TGCGCCAGCAGCTCGGCGGGCAGGGGGGCGTCTGGGGCCAACGTCCTGACTTTC	TRBV5-1	TRBJ2-6	NA	few
CASMRGDSINYGYTF	TGTGCCAGTATGAGGGGGGACAGCATTAACTATGGCTACACCTTC	TRBV19	TRBJ1-2	TRBD1	NA
CSVEPTENTEAFF	TGCAGCGTCGAGCCGACAGAGAACACTGAAGCTTTCTTT	TRBV29-1	TRBJ1-1	NA	NA
CASSWSGSSTDTQYF	TGTGCCAGTAGTTGGTCAGGGTCTAGCACAGATACGCAGTATTTT	TRBV19	TRBJ2-3	NA	NA
CASSFTGTSYNEQFF	TGTGCCAGCAGCTTCACCGGGACTAGTTACAATGAGCAGTTCTTC	TRBV7-2	TRBJ2-1	TRBD2	NA
CASSIGQGNEKLFF	TGTGCCAGCAGCATCGGACAGGGCAATGAAAAACTGTTTTTT	TRBV7-8	TRBJ1-4	TRBD1	NA
CASRLGPYEQYF	TGTGCCAGCAGGTTAGGGCCCTACGAGCAGTACTTC	TRBV11-2	TRBJ2-7	NA	NA
CASSAPGGASEAFF	TGTGCCAGTAGTGCCCCGGGGGGGGCTAGTGAAGCTTTCTTT	TRBV19	TRBJ1-1	NA	NA